Each of the 27 T cell receptor beta chains below was sequenced from the same sample in a study of T cell repertoires in aging, cancer and after chemotherapy (dated by TCRdb to 2018 to 2020). TCR beta rearrangements were amplified from genomic DNA extracted from peripheral blood rather than from sorted cells or RNA. Instrument on record: Illumina MiSeq. Rearranged TRB sequences spanning V, D and J segments were amplified by multiplex touch-down PCR using a mixed TRB-A/B primer pool. TCRdb reanalyzed the raw reads on its own, using fastp at Q25 for trimming and MiXCR for clone calling, and kept in-frame beta chains. CDR3 protein duplicates are merged, each entry listing the most common genes and DNA. The sample contains 15,000 or so distinct CDR3 sequences, 21% of them found a single time. The ten most abundant clones make up 4.5% to 6% of the sample. Material for sequencing was blood. The receptors here all came from a human donor in good health.

On this clonotype itself: Germline and junction disagree at one end, which may indicate a read error. J is TRBJ1-4 and V is TRBV5-4; 7 bases fit TRBD1. The CDR3 runs 14 residues. Germline V CDR1 and CDR2: SGHNT, YYREEE (reference sequence). CDR3 nucleotides: TGCGCCAGCAGCCCACAGGGGTTATATGAAAAACTGTTTTTT. Its translation: CASSPQGLYEKLFF. Together with reference TRBV5-4 and TRBJ1-4, the CDR3 gives the full variable domain: ETGVTQSPTHLIKTRGQQVTLRCSSQSGHNTVSWYQQALGQGPQFIFQYYREEENGRGNFPPRFSGLQFPNYSSELNVNALELDDSALYLCASSPQGLYEKLFFGSGTQLSVL.

This clonotype is deemed medium-sized. V is TRBV7-2 and J is TRBJ1-1; 10 bases map to TRBD1. The trim removed 5 bases at V and 3 bases at J, leaving 3 bases unmatched. CDR1 and CDR2 from the germline V gene are SGHTA and FQGNSA. The CDR3 extends over 14 amino acids. CDR3 loop: CASSVTGGDTEAFF. CDR3 nucleotide sequence: TGTGCCAGCAGCGTGACAGGGGGCGACACTGAAGCTTTCTTT.

J is TRBJ1-4 and V is TRBV5-1, with D tentatively TRBD1 (5 bases). This CDR3 spans 14 amino acids. The germline gives CDR1 SGHRS, CDR2 YFSETQ. Trimming took 3 bases from V and 5 from J, leaving 11 bases between them. Written as DNA, the CDR3 is TGCGCCAGCAGCTCCGGGGCCTTAAATGAAAAACTGTTTTTT. Encoded protein: CASSSGALNEKLFF.

This chain connects TRBV7-2 to TRBJ1-5; D unclear. In germline, CDR1 is SGHTA, CDR2 FQGNSA. The V gene lost 2 bases and the J gene lost 0 bases, with 8 bases spanning the gap. This CDR3 region has 15 residues. In DNA form, the CDR3 reads TGTGCCAGCAGCTTAATCCGGGGTAGCAATCAGCCCCAGCATTTT. This codes for CASSLIRGSNQPQHF.

This clonotype is labeled medium-sized (0.01 to 0.1%). The V call is TRBV6-5, the J call TRBJ2-3; D is undetermined. Germline V gene data show CDR1 as MNHEY and CDR2 as SVGAGI. The V end was cut by 8 bases, the J end by 0 bases, with 12 bases between. The CDR3 loop spans 14 amino acids. CDR3 DNA: TGTGCCAGCTCAGTGGGCCTCAGCACAGATACGCAGTATTTT. This encodes CASSVGLSTDTQYF.

The V gene is TRBV4-1, the J gene TRBJ1-1; a weak D match, TRBD1 (6 bases). V lost 3 bases, J lost 10 bases, and 24 bases lay in between. Germline CDR1 is MGHRA and CDR2 is YSYEKL. The CDR3 sequence is 16 residues long. CDR3 bases: TGCGCCAGCAGCCACTACCCACGGGACACCAAGGAGGGAGCTTTCTTT. Protein: CASSHYPRDTKEGAFF.

The J gene is TRBJ1-1, the V gene TRBV5-6, with TRBD1 as a possible D gene (5 bases). This CDR3 is built from 14 residues. Trimming removed 3 bases from V and 6 bases from J, with 15 bases in between. Germline V gives CDR1 SGHDT, CDR2 YYEEEE. The CDR3 loop is CASSSMGVRSEAFF. CDR3 sequence (DNA): TGTGCCAGCAGCTCCATGGGGGTTCGGTCTGAAGCTTTCTTT.

In the case of this clonotype: This clone may be a read error of a much larger clone one base away. Since no conserved phenylalanine or tryptophan closes the CDR3, a read error is the likely cause. The rearrangement uses TRBV11-2 and TRBJ2-1; TRBD2 aligns across 7 bases. The CDR3 consists of 13 residues. Germline trimming cut 5 bases from V and 8 bases from J; bases unmatched to any gene: 6. Germline CDR1 SGHAT, CDR2 FQNNGV. CDR3 coding DNA: TGTGCCAGCAGCCCTCGACTAGCTTATGAGCAGTTCTTA. As protein: CASSPRLAYEQFL.

Here the CDR3 DNA reads TGTGCCAGCAGCTGGGATGGGGGTTTCGAACAGAACACTGAAGCTTTCTTT. It codes for CASSWDGGFEQNTEAFF. The chain joins TRBV5-6 to TRBJ1-1; tentatively, D is TRBD1 (5 bases). The CDR3 extends over 17 amino acids. CDR1 is SGHDT and CDR2 is YYEEEE in the germline V gene. The ends were cut back, 3 bases at V and 1 base at J, with 19 bases in the middle.

The chain joins TRBV5-1 to TRBJ2-7, with D unclear. Germline values: CDR1 SGHRS, CDR2 YFSETQ. The CDR3 loop spans 14 amino acids. The V end was cut by 4 bases, the J end by 2 bases, with 13 bases between. The CDR3 loop reads CASSPMDGTYEQYF. The CDR3 nucleotides read TGCGCCAGCAGCCCAATGGACGGAACCTACGAGCAGTACTTC. The full variable domain, its missing parts supplied by reference TRBV5-1 and TRBJ2-7, is KAGVTQTPRYLIKTRGQQVTLSCSPISGHRSVSWYQQTPGQGLQFLFEYFSETQRNKGNFPGRFSGRQFSNSRSEMNVSTLELGDSALYLCASSPMDGTYEQYFGPGTRLTVT.

This clonotype was picked up many times. The J gene is TRBJ1-2, the V gene TRBV18; the D gene is possibly TRBD1 (6 bases). Germline V gene lookup returns CDR1 KGHSH and CDR2 LQKENI. There are 16 residues in the CDR3. The V gene lost 0 bases and the J gene lost 2 bases, with 13 bases spanning the gap. In DNA form, the CDR3 reads TGTGCCAGCTCACCACCTTCGGCAGGGGAAAACTATGGCTACACCTTC. It encodes CASSPPSAGENYGYTF.

The chain has TRBV11-1 and TRBJ2-3; 7 positions agree with TRBD1. CDR3 length: 15 residues. Germline values: CDR1 SGHAT, CDR2 FQDESV (reference sequence). The trim removed 1 base at V and 1 base at J, leaving 2 bases unmatched. CDR3 residues: CASSLGDSGTDTQYF. The DNA for the CDR3 is TGTGCCAGCAGCTTAGGGGACAGCGGCACAGATACGCAGTATTTT.

In this sample, this clonotype is medium-sized (0.01 to 0.1%). The chain combines TRBV6-5 with TRBJ1-6; D is undetermined. The germline CDR1 and CDR2 sequences are MNHEY and SVGAGI. V gave up 0 bases and J gave up 0 bases, with 6 bases separating them. This CDR3 is built from 16 residues. The CDR3 region has the DNA TGTGCCAGCAGTTACTCGTGGGCCTCCTATAATTCACCCCTCCACTTT. It translates to CASSYSWASYNSPLHF.

The rearrangement uses TRBV20-1 and TRBJ1-1; perhaps TRBD1 as D (6 bases). Germline loops: CDR1 DFQATT, CDR2 SNEGSKA (reference sequence). Trimming cost V 0 bases and J 3 bases, with 14 bases left between them. CDR3 size: 15 residues. This CDR3 is CSAREETGPHTEAFF. The CDR3 bases are TGCAGTGCTAGAGAAGAAACAGGGCCGCACACTGAAGCTTTCTTT.

By sample fraction, this clonotype is medium-sized. This chain connects TRBV15 to TRBJ1-1; D may be TRBD1 (5 bases). Germline V gives CDR1 LNHNV, CDR2 YYDKDF (reference sequence). With 0 bases removed from V and 4 bases from J, the gap between germline ends came to 12 bases. The CDR3 is 15 amino acids. The CDR3 DNA is TGTGCCACCAGCAGAGATGCGGGGAGGGGCACTGAAGCTTTCTTT. Amino acid sequence: CATSRDAGRGTEAFF.

Only a few counts were recorded for this clonotype. The V call is TRBV5-6, the J call TRBJ1-3, with D possibly matching TRBD1 (6 bases). There are 13 residues in the CDR3. V lost 4 bases and J 4 bases, leaving 9 bases between the germline ends. Germline lookup yields CDR1 SGHDT and CDR2 YYEEEE. Written as DNA, the CDR3 is TGTGCCAGCAGCCCCGACAGGGGAAACACCATATATTTT. Encoded protein: CASSPDRGNTIYF. The variable domain in full, completed from reference TRBV5-6 and TRBJ1-3, reads DAGVTQSPTHLIKTRGQQVTLRCSPKSGHDTVSWYQQALGQGPQFIFQYYEEEERQRGNFPDRFSGHQFPNYSSELNVNALLLGDSALYLCASSPDRGNTIYFGEGSWLTVV.

The rearrangement uses TRBV20-1 and TRBJ1-1, with TRBD1 identical over 9 bases. This CDR3 is built from 13 residues. The ends lost 0 bases at V and 7 bases at J; junction bases unmatched: 3. Germline loops: CDR1 DFQATT, CDR2 SNEGSKA (reference sequence). The CDR3 DNA reads TGCAGTGCTAGAGAACCGGGACAGGGTGAAGCTTTCTTT. Translated, it gives CSAREPGQGEAFF.

Remarks on this clonotype: Lacking the conserved final phenylalanine or tryptophan, this CDR3 likely reflects a read error. CDR3 in DNA: TGTGCCAGCTCACCTTGGACTAGCGGGGGGCTGGAGACCCAGTACCTC. This encodes CASSPWTSGGLETQYL. The V gene is TRBV18, the J gene TRBJ2-5; 14 bases are a match to TRBD2. In germline, CDR1 is KGHSH, CDR2 LQKENI. This CDR3 spans 16 amino acids. The V and J ends lost 3 bases and 5 bases, in that order; junction bases with no gene match: 5.

This chain joins TRBV5-1 and TRBJ1-1; D is ambiguous. CDR1 is SGHRS, CDR2 YFSETQ, per germline. There are 15 residues in the CDR3. V was clipped by 3 bases and J by 0 bases, with 12 bases between them. The DNA of the CDR3 is TGCGCCAGCAGCTCTTCCCAGACTTTGAACACTGAAGCTTTCTTT. Amino acids: CASSSSQTLNTEAFF.

The rearrangement links TRBV20-1 to TRBJ2-1; 13 bases are a match to TRBD2. Germline assignment: CDR1 DFQATT and CDR2 SNEGSKA (reference sequence). The junction had 9 bases not matched to a gene; V was cut back by 6 bases and J by 4 bases. This CDR3 has 16 amino acids. This CDR3 is CSADKTSGGIYNEQFF. The CDR3 region has the DNA TGCAGTGCGGATAAGACTAGCGGGGGGATATACAATGAGCAGTTCTTC.

Within the sample, this clonotype is medium-sized (0.01 to 0.1%). The V and J genes are TRBV12-3 or TRBV12-4 and TRBJ1-2; D might be TRBD1 (5 bases). This CDR3 has 13 residues. V lost 3 bases, J lost 2 bases, and 7 bases lay in between. CDR3 nucleotides: TGTGCCAGCAGTTTGGCAGGGAACTATGGCTACACCTTC. Protein product: CASSLAGNYGYTF.

The chain is built from TRBV5-4 and TRBJ2-7; tentatively, D is TRBD1 or TRBD2 (5 bases each). V was shortened by 4 bases and J by 0 bases, with 11 bases between the two germline ends. The CDR3 consists of 14 residues. Germline V gene lookup returns CDR1 SGHNT and CDR2 YYREEE (reference sequence). The CDR3 coding sequence is TGTGCCAGCAGCCGCTGGGGGTCCTCCTACGAGCAGTACTTC. Protein: CASSRWGSSYEQYF.

Details on this clonotype: One base away lies a much larger clone, so this may be a sequencing read error. V gene TRBV6-5 combines with J gene TRBJ2-6; D call uncertain. The CDR3 consists of 15 residues. Germline-derived CDR1 and CDR2 are MNHEY and SVGAGI. For the CDR3, the DNA is TGTGCCTGCAGTTATGTGCCTGCTGGGGCCAACGTCCTGACTTTC. Its protein product is CACSYVPAGANVLTF.

The chain employs TRBV6-1 and TRBJ2-5; TRBD2 matches 12 bases. The trim removed 5 bases at V and 5 bases at J, leaving 6 bases unmatched. This CDR3 spans 15 amino acids. The germline V gene encodes CDR1 MNHNS and CDR2 SASEGT. This CDR3 reads CASSPLAGGGETQYF. The CDR3 DNA is TGTGCCAGCAGTCCCCTAGCGGGGGGGGGGGAGACCCAGTACTTC.

This clonotype is termed medium-sized. V usage is TRBV30 and J usage is TRBJ2-7; D ambiguous. V lost 4 bases and J lost 3, with 10 bases in between. Looked up from germline, CDR1 is GTSNPN and CDR2 is SVGIG (reference sequence). The CDR3 has 12 amino acids. CDR3 nucleotides: TGTGCCTGGACGGGCCGGAGCTACGAGCAGTACTTC. Translating it yields CAWTGRSYEQYF.

This clonotype was detected once. The rearrangement joins TRBV14 to TRBJ1-1; 9 nucleotides line up with TRBD1. Per germline, CDR1 SGHDN and CDR2 FVKESK. The CDR3 spans 12 residues. Trimming at V came to 3 bases and at J to 8 bases, leaving 1 base not matched to a gene. The CDR3 loop is CASSHTGGEAFF. Written as DNA, the CDR3 is TGTGCCAGCAGCCATACAGGGGGCGAAGCTTTCTTT.

The rearrangement links TRBV11-2 to TRBJ2-1; 11 bases line up with TRBD2. Germline CDR1 is SGHAT and CDR2 is FQNNGV. The J segment lost 10 bases and the V segment lost 5 bases, leaving 13 bases of the junction unmatched. The length of the CDR3 is 16 residues. The CDR3 here is CASSQRRLAGGHEQFF. CDR3 nucleotides: TGTGCCAGCAGCCAAAGACGTCTAGCGGGGGGTCACGAGCAGTTCTTC.